This T cell receptor beta chain stems from a study of blood T cell repertoires in COVID-19. Turning to the study itself: Samples representing acute and convalescent COVID-19 were sourced from the United States, Italy and Spain. The cDNA or gDNA used as material had been derived from T cells, B-cell-depleted T cells, or PBMCs.

Original processing notes: Reference gene primer amplification gave estimated nucleated cell counts. TCRdb keeps only in-frame clones here, not all; method: immunoSEQ multiplex PCR. V, J and clone size derive from that table, while D and trimming were established from the DNA sequence. This table has around 97,000 clones, roughly 90% appearing once. CDR3 length: 16 residues. The V gene end was trimmed by 2 bases and the J gene end by 2 bases; junction bases not matched to a gene: 7. The germline V gene encodes CDR1 SGHRS and CDR2 YFSETQ. The material sequenced was peripheral blood. The source of this sequence is a human donor in a cohort sampled during active COVID-19. This chain connects TRBV5-1 to TRBJ2-1, with TRBD1 matching 7 bases. The CDR3: CASSLTGTAPYNEQFF. In DNA form, the CDR3 reads TGCGCCAGCAGCTTAACCGGGACAGCGCCCTACAATGAGCAGTTCTTC.